These T cell receptor beta chains were read from a single sample in a study of breast tumors, draining lymph nodes, adjacent tissues. TCRdb used MiXCR to reprocess the multiplex PCR reads, holding one entry per CDR3 protein. Among about 270,000 distinct CDR3 sequences listed, over 25% were seen once. The sequencing input was axillary lymph node tissue. These receptors all come from a female donor with breast cancer. Some clones in this sample may be carry-over from other donors' samples. Each CDR3 is given with its conserved first and last residue. Fields, in order: CDR3 DNA, CDR3 protein, J gene, clone size, V gene, D gene. A D gene is named only where the DNA matches it firmly. Where a row states a size, it is once, few, many or the class of an expanded clone; other rows omit it.

TGCAGTGCTAGAGTTGCTAGCGGGAGGCCCTCTGGGGCAAATGAGCAGTTCTTC | CSARVASGRPSGANEQFF | TRBJ2-1 | . | TRBV20-1 | TRBD2
TGTGCCAGCAGCTTCGGGTCTCTAGACAATGAGCAGTTCTTC | CASSFGSLDNEQFF | TRBJ2-1 | . | TRBV5-6 | .
TGTGCCAGCAGCGGGGGGGGGATAGTATCCTACGAGCAGTACTTC | CASSGGGIVSYEQYF | TRBJ2-7 | many | TRBV7-9 | TRBD2
TGTGCCACCAGTGACTCCACGCATGGAGAGACCCAGTACTTC | CATSDSTHGETQYF | TRBJ2-5 | . | TRBV24-1 | .
TGTGCCAGCAGCGACAGGACGCCTGGGGCCAACGTCCTGACTTTC | CASSDRTPGANVLTF | TRBJ2-6 | many | TRBV5-5 | .
TGCGCCAGCAGCTTGGTTCTAGCGGGAGGAAGACCCACAGATACGCGGTATTTT | CASSLVLAGGRPTDTRYF | TRBJ2-3 | . | TRBV5-6 | TRBD2
TGTGCCAGCAGCTTAGGGGGCGTTATGTACTTC | CASSLGGVMYF | TRBJ2-5 | many | TRBV7-9 | .
TGCAGCGTTGACTGGGGGGGCCATGGCTACACCTTC | CSVDWGGHGYTF | TRBJ1-2 | many | TRBV29-1 | .
TGTGCCATCAGTGACCCAGACAGGGTTTCTGAAGCTTTCTTT | CAISDPDRVSEAFF | TRBJ1-1 | . | TRBV10-3 | TRBD1
TGCAGTGCTAGAGATGAGAGACAGGGCTCTGGCTACACCTTC | CSARDERQGSGYTF | TRBJ1-2 | . | TRBV20-1 | TRBD1
TGTGCCAGCAGTCAGCGGGAGCGCTACGAGCGGTACTTC | CASSQRERYERYF | TRBJ2-7 | once | TRBV6-4 | TRBD2
TGTGCCAGCAGTGAAGTAGCGGGAGGGCGAGCTACGCAGTATTTT | CASSEVAGGRATQYF | TRBJ2-3 | few | TRBV6-1 | TRBD2
TGTGCCAGCAGAGACGACAGGGACTACGAGCAGTACTTC | CASRDDRDYEQYF | TRBJ2-7 | many | TRBV6-6 | TRBD1
TGTGCCAGCAGCTTAGGGGACAGTCCCGAAGCTTTCTTT | CASSLGDSPEAFF | TRBJ1-1 | . | TRBV7-9 | TRBD1
TGTGCCAGCAGTTACTCGAAAAGGTCCGCTAACCACTACGAGCAGTACTTC | CASSYSKRSANHYEQYF | TRBJ2-7 | . | TRBV6-5 | .
TGTGCCATCAGCGCACTAGCGATAAATGAGCAGTTCTTC | CAISALAINEQFF | TRBJ2-1 | . | TRBV10-3 | TRBD2
TGTGCCAGCAGCGTAGAACGGACTAGCGGGAGTCCGATCACAGATACGCGGTATTTT | CASSVERTSGSPITDTRYF | TRBJ2-3 | few | TRBV9 | TRBD2
TGTGCCAGTAGCATAGATCCAAGCCCCTACGAGCAGTACTTC | CASSIDPSPYEQYF | TRBJ2-7 | . | TRBV19 | .
TGTGCCAGCAGCCCCGGTAGTGCACAGGGGGTTGGAACCGGGGAGCTGTTTTTT | CASSPGSAQGVGTGELFF | TRBJ2-2 | . | TRBV5-5 | TRBD1
TGCGCCAGCAGCTTGGCCCTACCCGTCAAAGAGACCCAGTACTTC | CASSLALPVKETQYF | TRBJ2-5 | many | TRBV5-1 | .
TGTGCCAGCAGTGGGGGACAGGGCGGTTCACCCCTCCACTTT | CASSGGQGGSPLHF | TRBJ1-6 | many | TRBV12-3/TRBV12-4 | TRBD1
TGTGCCAGCAGTGAAGGAGGGGGAGAGACCCAGTACTTC | CASSEGGGETQYF | TRBJ2-5 | many | TRBV6-1 | .
TGTGCCAGCAGCTTAGGAGGGCCCAAAAACATTCAGTACTTC | CASSLGGPKNIQYF | TRBJ2-4 | . | TRBV7-2 | .
TGTGCCAGTAGTAGAGAGGGAACCGGGGAGCTGTTTTTT | CASSREGTGELFF | TRBJ2-2 | many | TRBV19 | .
TGTGCCAGCAGACTAGCGGGGTACGAGCAGTACTTC | CASRLAGYEQYF | TRBJ2-7 | few | TRBV28 | TRBD2
TGTGCCATCAGGAATGGGACAGGGGCGTATGGCTACACCTTC | CAIRNGTGAYGYTF | TRBJ1-2 | . | TRBV10-3 | TRBD1
TGCGCTACCGGGACAGGGACCTACGAGCAGTACTTC | CATGTGTYEQYF | TRBJ2-7 | many | TRBV29-1 | TRBD1
TGTGCCACCAGCAGGCCTCCAACGAGCTACAATGAAAAACTGTTTTTT | CATSRPPTSYNEKLFF | TRBJ1-4 | once | TRBV15 | .
TGTGCCAGCGGCCCGACCGGGACAGGAGTGTATTCACCCCTCCACTTT | CASGPTGTGVYSPLHF | TRBJ1-6 | many | TRBV7-2 | TRBD1
TGCAGTGCCGATCTAGCGGGAGGCGAGCAGTACTTC | CSADLAGGEQYF | TRBJ2-7 | . | TRBV20-1 | TRBD2
TGTGCCAGCAGTTACTCGTTTGGGGTGACCTATAATTCACCCCTCCACTTT | CASSYSFGVTYNSPLHF | TRBJ1-6 | many | TRBV6-5 | .
TGCGCCAGCAGCTTGGTGATAAGAGGGGACACCCAGTACTTC | CASSLVIRGDTQYF | TRBJ2-5 | . | TRBV5-1 | .
TGTGCCAGCATGAGGGCAGTTTACGAGCAGTACTTC | CASMRAVYEQYF | TRBJ2-7 | many | TRBV2 | .
TGTGCCAGCAGCCCGGACAGGGAGAATTCACCCCTCCACTTT | CASSPDRENSPLHF | TRBJ1-6 | many | TRBV3-1 | TRBD1
TGCGCCAGCAGCCAAGAATGGGCCGGGGGGGAAACGCAGTACTTC | CASSQEWAGGETQYF | TRBJ2-7 | many | TRBV4-3 | TRBD2
TGTGCCAGCAGCTTGATAGATAACACCGGGGAGCTGTTTTTT | CASSLIDNTGELFF | TRBJ2-2 | many | TRBV7-6 | .
TGTGCCAGTAGTATAGGGGGCAGGGGGCAGTCCTACGAGCAGTACTTC | CASSIGGRGQSYEQYF | TRBJ2-7 | few | TRBV19 | TRBD1
TGTGCCAGCAGCGAACAGGGCCCGAACACTGAAGCTTTCTTT | CASSEQGPNTEAFF | TRBJ1-1 | few | TRBV7-2 | .
TGCAGCGTCGACGAAGGGGGCAAGACCCAGTACTTC | CSVDEGGKTQYF | TRBJ2-5 | many | TRBV29-1 | TRBD1
TGTGCCATCTCTACAGGGGGACTTCAGCCCCAGCATTTT | CAISTGGLQPQHF | TRBJ1-5 | many | TRBV10-3 | TRBD1
TGTGCCAGGAACTACGAGCAGTACTTC | CARNYEQYF | TRBJ2-7 | . | TRBV27 | .
TGTGCCAGCAGCTCACGTGAGGGTAGCGCAGACACAGATACGCAGTATTTT | CASSSREGSADTDTQYF | TRBJ2-3 | few | TRBV4-2 | .
TGTGCCATCAGTGAGTCGGGATCGAGCACTGAAGCTTCCTTT | CAISESGSSTEASF | TRBJ1-1 | . | TRBV10-3 | .
TGTGCCAGCAGTCACAGGGACAGGGGGTACGAGCAGTACTTC | CASSHRDRGYEQYF | TRBJ2-7 | few | TRBV6-4 | TRBD1
TGCGCCAGCAGCCAACGCACAGGGAGCTCTGGAAACACCATATATTTT | CASSQRTGSSGNTIYF | TRBJ1-3 | many | TRBV4-1 | .
TGTGCCAGCAGTTCGGGCGGGAGAGACGGGGAGACCCAGTACTTC | CASSSGGRDGETQYF | TRBJ2-5 | once | TRBV12-3/TRBV12-4 | TRBD2
TGCAGTGCTAGCGGTCGGGGGGACTACGAGCAGTACTTC | CSASGRGDYEQYF | TRBJ2-7 | . | TRBV20-1 | TRBD2
TGTGCCAGCAGTATGACAGGGAGCACCGGGGAGCTGTTTTTT | CASSMTGSTGELFF | TRBJ2-2 | many | TRBV7-2 | TRBD1
. | CAISDRRSYEQYFCASSDPSEQYF | TRBJ2-7 | . | TRBV10-3 | .
TGCAGTGCTAGCGATCCAGGGTCGGCCGCGTCCCAGCATTTT | CSASDPGSAASQHF | TRBJ1-5 | few | TRBV20-1 | .
TGTGCCAGCAGCCACGGCGAACCAGATACGCAGTATTTT | CASSHGEPDTQYF | TRBJ2-3 | . | TRBV3-1 | .
TGTGCCAGCAGCGTAGTGGGCAGCAACACCGGGGAGCTGTTTTTT | CASSVVGSNTGELFF | TRBJ2-2 | many | TRBV9 | .
TGTGCCTGGAGCCCTCGGACTAGCGGGAGGCAAGAGACCCAGTACTTC | CAWSPRTSGRQETQYF | TRBJ2-5 | . | TRBV30 | TRBD2
TGCGCCAGCAGCTTGGCCGGGAATAGCAATCAGCCCCAGCATTTT | CASSLAGNSNQPQHF | TRBJ1-5 | many | TRBV5-1 | .
TGCAGTGCTAGTCCCATGACGGGTTTTATGAACACTGAAGCTTTCTTT | CSASPMTGFMNTEAFF | TRBJ1-1 | . | TRBV20-1 | .
TGCGCCAGCGGTAGCGGGACCACCTACGAGCAGTACTTC | CASGSGTTYEQYF | TRBJ2-7 | many | TRBV10-2 | TRBD2
TGTGCCATCAGTGATGGGTCAGGGGAAACGAACGAGCAGTACTTC | CAISDGSGETNEQYF | TRBJ2-7 | . | TRBV10-3 | .
TGTGCCAGCAGTCACTCGGGACAGCGTAGCTCCTACGAGCAGTACTTC | CASSHSGQRSSYEQYF | TRBJ2-7 | few | TRBV6-5 | TRBD1
TGTGCCACCAGTGATGGGATGTCCCTTTCTGGAAACACCATATATTTT | CATSDGMSLSGNTIYF | TRBJ1-3 | many | TRBV24-1 | .